This paragraph reports one T cell receptor (beta chain). These data come from a study of blood T cell repertoires in COVID-19. Study overall: From the United States, Italy and Spain came samples of acute and convalescent COVID-19. PBMCs, B-cell-depleted T cells, or T cells were the source of the cDNA or gDNA that made up the material.

As processed by the authors: Quantification of nucleated cells was approximated via reference gene primer amplification. Profiled with immunoSEQ multiplex PCR; TCRdb holds only in-frame clones, not every one. That table furnishes V, J and clone size, whereas the DNA furnished D and trimming. The table has approximately 97,000 clones, roughly nine tenths seen once. V gave up 5 bases and J gave up 6 bases; unmatched junction bases: 7. CDR1 SGHTA and CDR2 FQGNSA come from the germline V gene. The CDR3 is 16 residues long. The sequence came from a man in his forties or fifties with active COVID-19. Specimen: peripheral blood. The chain links TRBV7-2 to TRBJ1-6, with 10 bases identical to TRBD1. CDR3 protein: CASSPGQGGANSPLHF. The CDR3 coding sequence is TGTGCCAGCAGCCCAGGACAGGGGGGCGCTAATTCACCCCTCCACTTT.